This section outlines one T cell receptor (beta chain) sequence together with its context. The PCR made use of 60 Vbeta and 13 Jbeta primers. The method was immunoSEQ multiplex PCR; TCRdb's version includes in-frame clones alone and lacks a portion of them. The table includes over 45,000 clones, roughly four fifths detected once. Trimming took 1 base from V and 4 from J, leaving 11 bases between them. The CDR3 consists of 14 residues. Germline CDR1 GTSNPN, CDR2 SVGIG (reference sequence). These data are taken from a study of cytomegalovirus exposure and HLA in healthy donors. The V call is TRBV30, the J call TRBJ1-5; D gene uncertain. Sequencing used PBMCs. The TCR was taken from a man under 40 in good health and CMV-seronegative. The CDR3 DNA reads TGTGCCTGGAGTGAGACAACGGTAAATCAGCCCCAGCATTTT. Amino acid sequence: CAWSETTVNQPQHF.